The clone carrying this T cell receptor beta chain has at least ten counts. The antigen remains unidentified. One junction end does not reproduce the germline sequence, and a read error may be involved. This entry is derived from a study of metastatic and nonmetastatic thyroid tumors. Across the whole study: Repertoire comparisons spanned blood and tumor or nodule tissue from malignant and benign thyroid patients.

Germline assignment: CDR1 SGHRS and CDR2 YFSETQ. The CDR3 runs 13 residues. The study, taken as a whole, reports: Benign nodules reportedly had significantly lower TCR beta diversity than malignant thyroid tumors in blood and tumor.

In the original processing: The distant-metastasis classifier for papillary thyroid cancer was built from CDR3 differences across clinicopathological groups. TCRdb re-called clones via MiXCR from the PCR reads. The V and J calls were not made by the authors but by TCRdb's processing. The sample records around 30,000 clones, over 20% being singletons. All patients were treatment-naive before thyroid surgery. Sequencing was carried out using blood. The chain links TRBV5-1 to TRBJ2-1, with 7 bases aligning to TRBD2. This TCR came from a female donor with papillary thyroid cancer or a benign thyroid nodule (not recorded which). Some clones in this sample may be carry-over from other donors' samples. The CDR3 reads CAGSLGGSNEQFF. CDR3 sequence (DNA): TGCGCCGGCAGCTTGGGGGGGAGCAATGAGCAGTTCTTC.